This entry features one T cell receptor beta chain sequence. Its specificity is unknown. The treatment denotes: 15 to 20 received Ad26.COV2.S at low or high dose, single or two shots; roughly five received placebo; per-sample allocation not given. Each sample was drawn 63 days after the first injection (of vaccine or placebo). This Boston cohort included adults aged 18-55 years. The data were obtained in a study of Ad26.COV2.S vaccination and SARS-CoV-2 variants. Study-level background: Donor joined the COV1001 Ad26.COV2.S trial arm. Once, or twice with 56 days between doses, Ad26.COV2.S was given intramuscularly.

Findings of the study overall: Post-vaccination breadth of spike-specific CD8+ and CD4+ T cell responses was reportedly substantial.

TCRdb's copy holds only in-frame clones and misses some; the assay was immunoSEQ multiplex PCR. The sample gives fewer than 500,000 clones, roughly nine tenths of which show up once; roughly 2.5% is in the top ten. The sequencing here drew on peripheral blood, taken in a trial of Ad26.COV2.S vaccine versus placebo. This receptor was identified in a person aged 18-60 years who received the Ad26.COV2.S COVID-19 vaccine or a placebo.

CDR3 sequence (DNA): TGCGCCAGCAGCCTGTCTCAAGATACGCAGTATTTT. Protein sequence: CASSLSQDTQYF. This chain links TRBV5-1 with TRBJ2-3; unclear D gene. V was cut by 4 bases and J by 5 bases, with 8 bases left in between. The CDR3 loop spans 12 amino acids. CDR1 is SGHRS, CDR2 YFSETQ, per germline.